These 27 T cell receptor beta chains share one sample of origin, sequenced in a study of OX40 agonist ivuxolimab in advanced cancers. Measured with immunoSEQ multiplex PCR; TCRdb has only the in-frame clones, and not every one. The sample holds about 76,000 clones, around nine tenths seen once. The material sequenced was CD4+ or CD8+ T cells sorted from blood, taken in a trial of the OX40 agonist ivuxolimab. The source is an adult with an advanced solid tumor such as melanoma, head and neck, liver or kidney cancer.

The chain links TRBV9 to TRBJ2-3, with 9 bases fitting TRBD1. Germline V gene sequence: CDR1 SGDLS, CDR2 YYNGEE. The CDR3 has 17 residues. J lost 2 bases, V lost 0 bases, and 7 bases had no gene match. The CDR3 is CASSVGGGDRATDTQYF. As DNA, the CDR3 is TGTGCCAGCAGCGTAGGCGGTGGGGACAGGGCCACAGATACGCAGTATTTT.

The chain carries TRBV11-2 and TRBJ2-5; TRBD2 matches at 7 bases. Trimming removed 4 bases from V and 2 bases from J; junction bases left unmatched: 10. This CDR3 has 16 amino acids. From germline, CDR1 is SGHAT and CDR2 FQNNGV. The CDR3 sequence: CASSSGGGEGQETQYF. As DNA, the CDR3 is TGTGCCAGCAGCTCTGGGGGGGGAGAGGGGCAAGAGACCCAGTACTTC.

The chain carries TRBV7-6 and TRBJ2-4; 11 nucleotides align to TRBD2. The germline V gene encodes CDR1 SGHVS and CDR2 FNYEAQ. The CDR3 has 18 amino acids. The V and J ends lost 1 base and 0 bases, in that order; junction bases with no gene match: 5. This chain's CDR3 is CASSLGGTSGLAKNIQYF. The CDR3 DNA reads TGTGCCAGCAGCTTAGGGGGGACTAGCGGATTAGCCAAAAACATTCAGTACTTC.

The rearrangement joins TRBV11-2 to TRBJ2-7; 7 nucleotides match TRBD2. The CDR3 is made up of 14 amino acids. CDR1 and CDR2 from the germline V gene are SGHAT and FQNNGV. J was trimmed by 5 bases and V by 3 bases; bases with no gene match: 7. The CDR3 nucleotides are TGTGCCAGCAGCTTTGTTGGGCGGGAGCACGAGCAGTACTTC. It encodes CASSFVGREHEQYF.

The J gene is TRBJ2-1, the V gene TRBV5-1; 13 nucleotides match TRBD2. J gave up 10 bases and V 4 bases, and 5 bases lay outside the gene matches. The CDR3 sequence is 14 residues long. Per germline, CDR1 SGHRS and CDR2 YFSETQ. CDR3 DNA sequence: TGCGCCAGCAGCCTGGGACTAGCGGGGACCGAGCAGTTCTTC. It translates to CASSLGLAGTEQFF.

The chain links TRBV6-1 to TRBJ1-6; TRBD1 matches 8 bases. The CDR3 is 15 amino acids. The J segment lost 10 bases and the V segment lost 4 bases, leaving 9 bases of the junction unmatched. Germline assignment: CDR1 MNHNS and CDR2 SASEGT. This CDR3 is CASSGPTGVTSPLHF. CDR3 in DNA: TGTGCCAGCAGTGGACCGACAGGGGTAACCTCACCCCTCCACTTT.

CDR3 DNA sequence: TGTGCCAGCTCGGCGGGGCAGAAGGACACTGAAGCTTTCTTT. Translated: CASSAGQKDTEAFF. The genes are TRBV18 and TRBJ1-1; tentatively, D is TRBD1 (5 bases). Germline CDR1 KGHSH, CDR2 LQKENI. This CDR3 is built from 14 residues. The ends were cut back, 6 bases at V and 3 bases at J, with 14 bases in the middle.

This rearrangement joins TRBV6-1 to TRBJ2-5; 7 bases line up with TRBD1. The end of the DNA fits TRBJ2-7 better, so the J call may be wrong. The CDR3 is made up of 12 amino acids. Germline CDR1 MNHNS, CDR2 SASEGT. The CDR3 DNA reads as TGTGCCAGCAGGGACAGGTCCTACGAGCAGTACTTC. Translating it yields CASRDRSYEQYF.

The rearrangement links TRBV13 to TRBJ1-1; 11 nucleotides align to TRBD1. V trimming: 5 bases; J trimming: 6 bases; junction bases outside the gene matches: 11. Germline CDR1 reads PRHDT; CDR2 reads FYEKMQ (reference sequence). This CDR3 contains 16 residues. As DNA, the CDR3 is TGTGCCAGCAGCGCGGGACAGGGGGGACAATTAGCTGAAGCTTTCTTT. It is translated as CASSAGQGGQLAEAFF.

The table lists this clone with a few counts. The germline gene is not matched at one end of the junction; a read error may be the cause. This chain connects TRBV6-6 to TRBJ1-3; 8 bases fit TRBD1. The CDR3 runs 13 residues. Germline V CDR1 and CDR2: MNHNY, SVGAGI (reference sequence). CDR3 loop: CASSQFRDRSLHF. In DNA form, the CDR3 reads TGTGCCAGCAGCCAATTCCGGGACAGGTCCTTACATTTT.

CDR3 residues: CASSTGGAYEQYF. The CDR3 bases are TGTGCCAGCAGCACCGGGGGCGCCTACGAGCAGTACTTC. The V and J genes are TRBV6-6 and TRBJ2-7, with D perhaps TRBD1 or TRBD2 (6 bases each). V lost 6 bases, J lost 2 bases, and 11 bases lay in between. This CDR3 has 13 residues. Germline V gives CDR1 MNHNY, CDR2 SVGAGI (reference sequence).

The V call is TRBV11-3, the J call TRBJ2-1, with D uncertain. V was trimmed by 3 bases and J by 12 bases, leaving 9 bases between them. This CDR3 has 11 residues. Germline V gene sequence: CDR1 SGHNT, CDR2 YENEEA. The CDR3 loop is CASSFSVWQFF. In DNA, the CDR3 is TGTGCCAGCAGCTTTTCGGTATGGCAGTTCTTC.

The chain couples TRBV2 to TRBJ2-1; 8 bases fit TRBD2. The CDR3 is 14 residues long. Germline values: CDR1 SNHLY, CDR2 FYNNEI. After removal of 6 bases from V and 6 bases from J, the junction contained 7 bases not matched to a gene. CDR3 sequence reads: CASSPGGGSNEQFF. CDR3 sequence (DNA): TGTGCCAGCAGCCCCGGGGGGGGGAGCAATGAGCAGTTCTTC.

The gene calls are TRBV18 and TRBJ2-2; D is unclear. CDR1 is KGHSH, CDR2 LQKENI, per germline. With 6 bases removed from V and 7 bases from J, the gap between germline ends came to 9 bases. The CDR3 spans 12 residues. CDR3 DNA: TGTGCCAGCTCCCCGGACGTCGGGGAGCTGTTTTTT. It codes for CASSPDVGELFF.

The chain combines TRBV2 with TRBJ1-3; D not resolved. Germline loops: CDR1 SNHLY, CDR2 FYNNEI. V shed 3 bases and J shed 0 bases, with 12 bases lying between them. The CDR3 consists of 16 residues. The CDR3 bases are TGTGCCAGCAGTGAGGGTGAGATCTTCTCTGGAAACACCATATATTTT. Translating it yields CASSEGEIFSGNTIYF.

V usage is TRBV10-3 and J usage is TRBJ1-4; TRBD1 might be the D (5 bases). V lost 0 bases and J lost 5, with 10 bases in between. CDR1 ENHRY and CDR2 SYGVKD come from the germline V gene. The CDR3 consists of 15 residues. CDR3 residues: CAISESGAWNEKLFF. The CDR3, as DNA: TGTGCCATCAGTGAGTCCGGGGCCTGGAATGAAAAACTGTTTTTT.

In its sample, this clone was seen a few times. This chain links TRBV6-6 with TRBJ1-5, with D tentatively TRBD1 (5 bases). Trimming cost V 7 bases and J 5 bases, with 15 bases left between them. Germline CDR1 reads MNHNY; CDR2 reads SVGAGI (reference sequence). The CDR3 extends over 14 amino acids. The CDR3 DNA reads as TGTGCCAGCACCCCGCTGGGGGAATATCAGCCCCAGCATTTT. It encodes CASTPLGEYQPQHF.

For the CDR3, the DNA is TGTGCCAGCAGTCCCTCCGGCAGCAATGAGCAGTTCTTC. Translation: CASSPSGSNEQFF. The V gene is TRBV27, the J gene TRBJ2-1; D unclear. V was shortened by 5 bases and J by 6 bases, with 11 bases between the two germline ends. The CDR3 has 13 amino acids. Germline V gene lookup returns CDR1 MNHEY and CDR2 SMNVEV (reference sequence).

A remark on this clone: The sample contains more than one DNA sequence encoding this CDR3. The chain employs TRBV5-4 and TRBJ2-7; the match to TRBD2 covers 14 bases. The V segment lost 5 bases and the J segment 7 bases; nucleotides outside the gene matches: 8. The CDR3 runs to 15 residues. CDR1 and CDR2 (germline): SGHNT, YYREEE (reference sequence). CDR3 nucleotide sequence: TGTGCCAGCAGTGAGGGACTAGCGGGGGTCTATGAGCAGTACTTC. The encoded protein is CASSEGLAGVYEQYF.

The chain employs TRBV27 and TRBJ1-1; 7 bases are a match to TRBD1. V shed 0 bases, J shed 8 bases, and the junction held 6 bases outside the gene matches. The CDR3 consists of 14 residues. The V gene's germline CDR1 is MNHEY and CDR2 SMNVEV (reference sequence). The CDR3, as DNA: TGTGCCAGCAGTTTATCTGGGAGGGGGCGGGAAGCTTTCTTT. It translates to CASSLSGRGREAFF.

This clone was seen a handful of times. The V gene is TRBV5-1, the J gene TRBJ1-1; D is ambiguous. Germline V CDR1 and CDR2: SGHRS, YFSETQ. Trimming removed 3 bases from V and 5 bases from J, with 11 bases in between. The CDR3 extends over 13 amino acids. CDR3 in amino acids: CASSSGQRTEAFF. CDR3 nucleotide sequence: TGCGCCAGCAGCTCGGGCCAGAGGACTGAAGCTTTCTTT.

This rearrangement joins TRBV30 to TRBJ1-1; D gene unclear. Germline V gives CDR1 GTSNPN, CDR2 SVGIG (reference sequence). Trimming removed 0 bases at V and 1 base at J, with 6 bases between. The CDR3 extends over 13 amino acids. The CDR3 reads CAWSVDKNTEAFF. The CDR3 DNA sequence: TGTGCCTGGAGTGTAGACAAGAACACTGAAGCTTTCTTT.

A single count supports this clone. This chain joins TRBV19 and TRBJ1-1, with D possibly being TRBD1 (5 bases). The CDR3 spans 14 residues. V lost 5 bases and J 4 bases, leaving 14 bases between the germline ends. Germline V gives CDR1 LNHDA, CDR2 SQIVND (reference sequence). CDR3 nucleotides: TGTGCCAGTAGTCTTCGACAGACCAGCACTGAAGCTTTCTTT. This encodes CASSLRQTSTEAFF.

The chain links TRBV10-1 to TRBJ2-1; no firm D call. V lost 7 bases, J lost 7 bases, and 14 bases lay in between. The germline CDR1 and CDR2 sequences are WNHNN and SYGVQD (reference sequence). This CDR3 has 13 amino acids. CDR3 in DNA: TGCGCCAGCAACCGGAATTTGGGGAATGAGCAGTTCTTC. The encoded protein is CASNRNLGNEQFF.

This chain connects TRBV29-1 to TRBJ2-7; TRBD2 agrees at 9 bases. V lost 4 bases and J lost 6; bases outside the gene matches: 7. Germline values: CDR1 SQVTM, CDR2 ANQGSEA. This CDR3 region has 13 residues. In DNA form, the CDR3 reads TGCAGCGTTGGACTAGCGGAGGGGCGCGAGCAGTACTTC. Its protein is CSVGLAEGREQYF.

V usage is TRBV19 and J usage is TRBJ2-7; 8 positions agree with TRBD1. The germline gives CDR1 LNHDA, CDR2 SQIVND (reference sequence). The CDR3 is 15 amino acids. The V and J ends lost 9 bases and 4 bases, in that order; junction bases with no gene match: 14. As DNA, the CDR3 is TGTGCCAGCCAAAAAGCGGCAGGGGGCCTTTACGAGCAGTACTTC. Translation: CASQKAAGGLYEQYF.

The V call is TRBV5-1, the J call TRBJ1-1; D gene ambiguous. Germline assignment: CDR1 SGHRS and CDR2 YFSETQ. V was cut by 0 bases and J by 6 bases, with 15 bases left in between. This CDR3 is 15 amino acids long. The CDR3 DNA sequence: TGCGCCAGCAGCTTGGCAACCTTTGGGGTAGCTGAAGCTTTCTTT. Its translation: CASSLATFGVAEAFF.